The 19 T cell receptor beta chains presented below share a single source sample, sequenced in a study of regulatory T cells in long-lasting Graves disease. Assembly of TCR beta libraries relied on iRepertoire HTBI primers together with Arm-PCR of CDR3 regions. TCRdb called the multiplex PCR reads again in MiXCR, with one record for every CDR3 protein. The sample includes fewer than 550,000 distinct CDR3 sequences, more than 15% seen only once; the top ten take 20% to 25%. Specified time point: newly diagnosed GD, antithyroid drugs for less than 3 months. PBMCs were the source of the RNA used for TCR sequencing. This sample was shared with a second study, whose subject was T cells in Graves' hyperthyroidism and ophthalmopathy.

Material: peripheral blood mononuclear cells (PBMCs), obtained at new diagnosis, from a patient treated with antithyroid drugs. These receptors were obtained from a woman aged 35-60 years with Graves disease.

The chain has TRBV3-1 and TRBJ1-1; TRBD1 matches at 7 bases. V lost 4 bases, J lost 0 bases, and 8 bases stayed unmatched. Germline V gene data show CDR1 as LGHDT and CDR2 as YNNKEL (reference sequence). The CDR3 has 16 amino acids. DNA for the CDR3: TGTGCCAGCAGCCGATGGACAGGCGCCATGAACACTGAAGCTTTCTTT. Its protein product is CASSRWTGAMNTEAFF. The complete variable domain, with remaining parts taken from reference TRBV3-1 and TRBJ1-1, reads DTAVSQTPKYLVTQMGNDKSIKCEQNLGHDTMYWYKQDSKKFLKIMFSYNNKELIINETVPNRFSPKSPDKAHLNLHINSLELGDSAVYFCASSRWTGAMNTEAFFGQGTRLTVV.

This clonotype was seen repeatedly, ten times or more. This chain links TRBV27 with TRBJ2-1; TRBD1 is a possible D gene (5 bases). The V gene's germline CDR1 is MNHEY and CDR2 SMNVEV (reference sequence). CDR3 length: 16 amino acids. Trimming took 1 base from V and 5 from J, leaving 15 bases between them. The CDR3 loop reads CASSLFLGADDNEQFF. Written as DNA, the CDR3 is TGTGCCAGCAGTTTATTTCTAGGGGCAGACGACAATGAGCAGTTCTTC.

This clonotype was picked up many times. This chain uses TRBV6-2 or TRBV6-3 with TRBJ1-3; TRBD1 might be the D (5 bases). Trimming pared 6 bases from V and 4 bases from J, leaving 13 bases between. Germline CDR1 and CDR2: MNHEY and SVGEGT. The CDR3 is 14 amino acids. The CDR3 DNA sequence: TGTGCCAGCAGCGTAAGGGGTCCCGGAAACACCATATATTTT. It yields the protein CASSVRGPGNTIYF.

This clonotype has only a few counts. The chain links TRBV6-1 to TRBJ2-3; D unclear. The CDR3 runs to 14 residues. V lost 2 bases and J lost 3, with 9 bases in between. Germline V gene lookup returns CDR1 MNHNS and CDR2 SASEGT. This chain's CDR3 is CASSEYTRTDTQYF. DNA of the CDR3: TGTGCCAGCAGTGAATATACGAGAACAGATACGCAGTATTTT.

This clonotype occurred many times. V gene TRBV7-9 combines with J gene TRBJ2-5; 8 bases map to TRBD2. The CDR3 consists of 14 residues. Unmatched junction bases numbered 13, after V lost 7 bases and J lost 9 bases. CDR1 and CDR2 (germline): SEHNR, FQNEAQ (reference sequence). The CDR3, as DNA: TGTGCCAGCACCTACCTCGGACTAGCCGGGGCCCAGTACTTC. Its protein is CASTYLGLAGAQYF.

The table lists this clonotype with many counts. The CDR3 is CASRPDQVGPGLGPETQYF. The CDR3, as DNA: TGTGCCAGCAGGCCTGATCAAGTCGGGCCGGGACTAGGGCCGGAGACCCAGTACTTC. The V and J genes are TRBV6-1 and TRBJ2-5; 8 bases are a match to TRBD2. V dropped 6 bases and J dropped 5; count of bases not matched to a gene: 23. The CDR3 is 19 residues long. CDR1 MNHNS and CDR2 SASEGT come from the germline V gene.

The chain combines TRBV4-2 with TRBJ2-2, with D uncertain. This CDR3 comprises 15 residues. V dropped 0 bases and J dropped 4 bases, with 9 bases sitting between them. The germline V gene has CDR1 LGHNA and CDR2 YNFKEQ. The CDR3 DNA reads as TGTGCCAGCAGCCAAGATCTGGGTGGCACCGGGGAGCTGTTTTTT. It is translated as CASSQDLGGTGELFF.

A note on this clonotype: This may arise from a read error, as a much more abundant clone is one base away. In DNA form, the CDR3 reads TGTGCCAGCAGCTTTGCGGGGGGGGCCGGGACCGGGGAGCTGTTTTTT. It is translated as CASSFAGGAGTGELFF. This chain joins TRBV7-9 and TRBJ2-2; the match to TRBD2 covers 9 bases. The length of the CDR3 is 16 residues. Germline V gives CDR1 SEHNR, CDR2 FQNEAQ (reference sequence). The V and J ends lost 3 bases and 5 bases, in that order; junction bases with no gene match: 7.

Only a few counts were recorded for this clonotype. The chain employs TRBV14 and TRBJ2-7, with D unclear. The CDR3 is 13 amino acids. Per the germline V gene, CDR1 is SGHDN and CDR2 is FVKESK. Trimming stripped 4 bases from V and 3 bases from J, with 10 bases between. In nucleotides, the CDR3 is TGTGCCAGCAGCCGCTCAAACCGCTACGAGCAGTACTTC. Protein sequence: CASSRSNRYEQYF. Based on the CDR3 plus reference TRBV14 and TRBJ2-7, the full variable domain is EAGVTQFPSHSVIEKGQTVTLRCDPISGHDNLYWYRRVMGKEIKFLLHFVKESKQDESGMPNNRFLAERTGGTYSTLKVQPAELEDSGVYFCASSRSNRYEQYFGPGTRLTVT.

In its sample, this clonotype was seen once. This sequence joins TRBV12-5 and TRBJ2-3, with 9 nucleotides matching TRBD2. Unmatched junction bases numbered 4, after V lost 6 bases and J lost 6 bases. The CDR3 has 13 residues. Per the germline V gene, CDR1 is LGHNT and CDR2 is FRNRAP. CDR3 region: CASGLSGGDTQYF. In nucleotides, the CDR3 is TGTGCTAGTGGACTGAGCGGGGGGGATACGCAGTATTTT.

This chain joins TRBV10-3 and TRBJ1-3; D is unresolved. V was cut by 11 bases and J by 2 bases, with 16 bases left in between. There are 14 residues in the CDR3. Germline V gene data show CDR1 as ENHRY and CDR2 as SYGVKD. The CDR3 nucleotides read TGTGCCGTCTGGGTCGGGAATACTGGAAACACCATATATTTT. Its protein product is CAVWVGNTGNTIYF.

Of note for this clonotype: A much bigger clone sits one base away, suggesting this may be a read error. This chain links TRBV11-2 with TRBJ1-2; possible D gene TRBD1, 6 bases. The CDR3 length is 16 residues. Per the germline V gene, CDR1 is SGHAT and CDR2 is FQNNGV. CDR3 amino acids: CAGSLGTAGVLYGYTF. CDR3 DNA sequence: TGTGCCGGCAGCTTGGGGACCGCAGGGGTTTTGTATGGCTACACCTTC.

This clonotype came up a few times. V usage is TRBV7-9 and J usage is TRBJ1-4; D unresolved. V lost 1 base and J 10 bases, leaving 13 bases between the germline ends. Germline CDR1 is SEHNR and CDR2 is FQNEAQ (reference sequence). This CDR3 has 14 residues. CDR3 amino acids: CASSLDARPAKLFF. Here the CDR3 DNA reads TGTGCCAGCAGCTTAGACGCGAGGCCCGCAAAACTGTTTTTT.

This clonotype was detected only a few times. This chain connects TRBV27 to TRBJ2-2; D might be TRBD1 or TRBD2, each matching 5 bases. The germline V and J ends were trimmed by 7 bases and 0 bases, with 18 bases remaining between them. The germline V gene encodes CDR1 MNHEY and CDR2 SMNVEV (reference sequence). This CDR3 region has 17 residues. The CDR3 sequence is CASTPLSWDANTGELFF. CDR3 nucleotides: TGTGCCAGCACCCCTCTGAGTTGGGACGCGAACACCGGGGAGCTGTTTTTT.

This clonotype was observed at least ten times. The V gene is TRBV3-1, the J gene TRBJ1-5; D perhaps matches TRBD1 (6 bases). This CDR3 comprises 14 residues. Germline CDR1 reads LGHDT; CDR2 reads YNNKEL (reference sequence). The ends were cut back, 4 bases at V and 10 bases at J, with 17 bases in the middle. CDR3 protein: CASSPGQLKIPQHF. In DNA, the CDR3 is TGTGCCAGCAGCCCTGGACAGCTAAAGATACCCCAGCATTTT.

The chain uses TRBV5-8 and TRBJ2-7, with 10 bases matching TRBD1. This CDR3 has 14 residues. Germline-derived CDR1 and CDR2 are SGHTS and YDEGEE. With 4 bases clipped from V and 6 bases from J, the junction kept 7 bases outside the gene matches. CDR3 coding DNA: TGTGCCAGCAGCACGCCGGGACAGGGGACCGAGCAGTACTTC. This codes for CASSTPGQGTEQYF. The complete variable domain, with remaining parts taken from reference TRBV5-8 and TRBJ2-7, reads EAGVTQSPTHLIKTRGQQATLRCSPISGHTSVYWYQQALGLGLQFLLWYDEGEERNRGNFPPRFSGRQFPNYSSELNVNALELEDSALYLCASSTPGQGTEQYFGPGTRLTVT.

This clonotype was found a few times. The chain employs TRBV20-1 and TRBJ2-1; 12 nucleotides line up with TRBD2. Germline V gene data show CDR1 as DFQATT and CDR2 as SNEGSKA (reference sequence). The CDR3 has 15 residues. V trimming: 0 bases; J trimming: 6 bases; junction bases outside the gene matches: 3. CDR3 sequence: CSARDLAGGPNEQFF. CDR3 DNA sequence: TGCAGTGCTAGAGATCTAGCGGGGGGGCCCAATGAGCAGTTCTTC.

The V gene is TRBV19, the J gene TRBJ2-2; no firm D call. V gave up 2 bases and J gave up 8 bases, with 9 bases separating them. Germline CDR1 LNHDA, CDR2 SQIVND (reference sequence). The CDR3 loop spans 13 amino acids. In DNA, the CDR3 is TGTGCCAGTAGTATAAAGCTGGGAGGGGAGCTGTTTTTT. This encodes CASSIKLGGELFF.

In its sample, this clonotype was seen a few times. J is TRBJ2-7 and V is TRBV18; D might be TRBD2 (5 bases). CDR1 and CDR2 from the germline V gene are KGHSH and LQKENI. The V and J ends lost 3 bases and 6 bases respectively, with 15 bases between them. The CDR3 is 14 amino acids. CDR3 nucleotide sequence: TGTGCCAGCTCACCCCGCGGGTTAGAGAGCGAGCAGTACTTC. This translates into CASSPRGLESEQYF.